Sequencing of this T cell receptor (beta chain) was carried out in a study of blood T cell repertoires in COVID-19 (dated by TCRdb to about 2020). About the investigation overall: Collaborator samples came from the United States, Italy and Spain and covered acute and convalescent phases of COVID-19. Samples came from the ongoing ImmuneRACE study (first 160 participants) plus 1,254 subjects from 6 global collaborators. The material from the prospective study consisted of cDNA or gDNA derived from T cells, B-cell-depleted T cells, or PBMCs. Where available, HLA class I and class II types were taken from metadata supplied by the sample provider and were not determined by assay-based typing. The dataset comprised deeply sampled blood TCRbeta repertoires from subjects exposed to, actively infected with, or recovered from COVID-19. The repertoires were released in a freely available public database meant as a resource for research on the immune response to SARS-CoV-2. The sample metadata nearly always contained a de-identified subject ID, COVID-19 status, age in years and sex. The paper as a whole reports these results and caveats: The amount of clinical and demographic metadata varied by source and participant and was provided uncurated.

Each collaborating institution followed its own protocols to collect whole blood in K2EDTA tubes. For TCRbeta analysis, collaborators shipped samples in one of three forms: frozen whole blood, isolated PBMCs, or DNA extracted from either of those sample types. TCRbeta CDR3 regions were amplified from genomic DNA using the immunoSEQ Assay, a bias-controlled multiplex PCR. On the study's bioinformatics: Within the assay, amplification of reference gene primers was used to estimate how many nucleated cells each sample contained. Sequence reads were collapsed and filtered to measure the absolute abundance of every unique TCRbeta CDR3 rearrangement. For each sample, productive Simpson clonality was calculated as the square root of Simpson's diversity index over productive rearrangements. TCRdb holds this immuneACCESS table with in-frame rearrangements only. Some clones are missing; in checked studies, unresolved V genes explain under half, and the rest has no known cause. V and J calls and clone size come straight from that table; D and trimming were deduced from the DNA. This sample gives roughly 120,000 clones in total; under 80% of them show up just once. 2.5% of the sample belongs to the ten largest clones.

The CDR3 covers 18 residues, taking in both the cysteine and the phenylalanine. Just CDR3 DNA is preserved here, 54 bases in frame from base 1. Germline trimming: 0 bases from V, 5 bases from J; junction bases outside gene matches: 15. From a lookup of the germline V gene (reference sequence), CDR1 and CDR2 are SGHNT and YYREEE. A remark on this clone: This clone's antigen is unknown. Nothing much larger sits one base from this clone, and base qualities are not available.

The V and J genes are TRBV5-4 and TRBJ2-7, with 9 central nucleotides matching TRBD1. The TCR sequence derives from a man aged 45-65 years with acute or convalescent COVID-19. What was sequenced was peripheral blood. This receptor carries the CDR3 CASSLDVGSGQGTDEQYF. The DNA reads as follows: TGTGCCAGCAGCTTGGATGTAGGTTCGGGACAGGGAACAGACGAGCAGTACTTC.